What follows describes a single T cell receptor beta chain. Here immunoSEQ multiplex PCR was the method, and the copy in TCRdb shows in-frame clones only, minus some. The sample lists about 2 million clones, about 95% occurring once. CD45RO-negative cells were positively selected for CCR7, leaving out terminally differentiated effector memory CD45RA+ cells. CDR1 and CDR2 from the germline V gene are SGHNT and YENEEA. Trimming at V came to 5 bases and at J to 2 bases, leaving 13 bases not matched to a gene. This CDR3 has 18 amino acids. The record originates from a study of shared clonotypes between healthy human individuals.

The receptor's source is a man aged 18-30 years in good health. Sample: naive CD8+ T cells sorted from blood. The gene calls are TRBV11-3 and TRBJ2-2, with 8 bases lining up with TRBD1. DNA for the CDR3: TGTGCCAGCAGCAATCCCCCGGGACAGGAAGGAAACACCGGGGAGCTGTTTTTT. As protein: CASSNPPGQEGNTGELFF.